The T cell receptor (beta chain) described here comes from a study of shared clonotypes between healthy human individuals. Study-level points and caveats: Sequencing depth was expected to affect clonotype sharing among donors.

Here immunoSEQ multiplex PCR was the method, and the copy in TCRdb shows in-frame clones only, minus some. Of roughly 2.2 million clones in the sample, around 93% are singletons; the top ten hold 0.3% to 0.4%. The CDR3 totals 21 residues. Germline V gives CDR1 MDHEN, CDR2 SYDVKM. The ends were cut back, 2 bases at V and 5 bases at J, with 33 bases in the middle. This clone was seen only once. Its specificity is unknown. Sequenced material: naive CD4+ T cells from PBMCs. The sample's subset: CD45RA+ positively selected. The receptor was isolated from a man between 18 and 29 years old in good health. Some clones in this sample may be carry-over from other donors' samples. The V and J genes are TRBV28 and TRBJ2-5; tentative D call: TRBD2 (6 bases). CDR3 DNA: TGTGCCAGCAGTTTAGGTAGCTTTGGTAGCGGCAACTATGGATTACCGGAGACCCAGTACTTC. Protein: CASSLGSFGSGNYGLPETQYF.